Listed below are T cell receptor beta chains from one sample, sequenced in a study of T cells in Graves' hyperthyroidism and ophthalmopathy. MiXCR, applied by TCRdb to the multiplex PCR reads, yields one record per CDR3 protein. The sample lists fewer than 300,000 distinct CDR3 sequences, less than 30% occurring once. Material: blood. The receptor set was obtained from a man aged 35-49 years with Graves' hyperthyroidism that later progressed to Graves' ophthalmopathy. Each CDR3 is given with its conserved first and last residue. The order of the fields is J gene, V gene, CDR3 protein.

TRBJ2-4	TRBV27	CASSWDRVVAKNIQYF
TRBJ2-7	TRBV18	CASSQEFREQYF
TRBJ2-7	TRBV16	CASSRPGRGEYEQYF
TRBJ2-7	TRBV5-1	CASSRGFRDEQYF
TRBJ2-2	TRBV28	CASRVDRVNTGELFF
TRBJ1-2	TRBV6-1	CASSDGRLNYGYTF
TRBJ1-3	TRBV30	CAWDFGGGSGNTIYF
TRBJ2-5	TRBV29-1	CSVESEGETQYF
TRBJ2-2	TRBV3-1	CASSQDVRGPPNTGELFF
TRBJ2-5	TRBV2	CASTTTGTTETQYF
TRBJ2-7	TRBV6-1	CASSETGTGREQYF
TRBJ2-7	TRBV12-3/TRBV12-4	CASTPGQGAGNDEQYF
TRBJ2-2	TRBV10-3	CAISVGAGLNTGELFF
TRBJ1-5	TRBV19	CASSISGHSQPQHF
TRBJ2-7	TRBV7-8	CASSLGLPLYEQYF
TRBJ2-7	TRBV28	CATTGLAVYEQYF
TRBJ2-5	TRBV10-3	CAIRPGQGSDLRETQYF
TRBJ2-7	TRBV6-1	CASRPTSYEQYF
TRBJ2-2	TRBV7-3	CASSLLASGELFF
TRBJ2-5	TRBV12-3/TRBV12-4	CASRRQGSLQETQYF
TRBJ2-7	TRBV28	CATLAGDIFYEQYF
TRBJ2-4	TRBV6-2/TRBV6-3	CASTPILAKNIQYF
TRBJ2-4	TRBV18	CASSPTGPGTAKNIQYF
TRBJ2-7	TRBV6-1	CASRTTRGLEQYF
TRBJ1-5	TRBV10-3	CATGQINQPQHF
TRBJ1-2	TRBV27	CASSEQVTGQGFDGYTF
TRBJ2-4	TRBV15	CATSRDGTGSRGYF
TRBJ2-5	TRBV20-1	CSARDLLAGVLETQYF
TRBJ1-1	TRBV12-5	CASGLEANTEAFF
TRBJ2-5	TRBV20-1	CSARDRFYGETQYF
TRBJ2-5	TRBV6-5	CASSYPGTAGETQYF
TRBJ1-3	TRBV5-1	CACSLEPGNSGNTIYF
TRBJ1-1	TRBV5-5	CASSLAWNTEAFF